The entry that follows covers one TCR beta chain sequence. The CDR3 covers 16 residues. The V end was cut by 3 bases, the J end by 1 base, with 13 bases between. Germline CDR1 SGHDN, CDR2 FVKESK. This entry is derived from a study of OX40 agonist ivuxolimab in advanced cancers. Study background: Age averaged around 60 years (range about 20 to 79), and less than 85% were male. Treatment received earlier with anti-PD-1, anti-PD-L1 or anti-CTLA-4 agents was allowed, and less than 45% had some.

Autoimmune disease history or systemic immunosuppression disqualified patients. Blood got drawn at baseline, again on cycle 4 day 1, and then on cycle 7 day 1. Sequencing was performed with immunoSEQ multiplex PCR; in TCRdb, only in-frame clones are kept and a portion is missing. The table shows tens of thousands of clones, with more than 70% occurring only once. The material was CD4+ or CD8+ T cells sorted from blood, obtained in a trial of the OX40 agonist ivuxolimab. The gene calls are TRBV14 and TRBJ2-1; D is unresolved. The sequence was collected from an adult with an advanced solid tumor such as melanoma, head and neck, liver or kidney cancer. CDR3 residues: CASSHSKDGSYNEQFF. Here the CDR3 DNA reads TGTGCCAGCAGCCACTCCAAGGACGGATCCTACAATGAGCAGTTCTTC.